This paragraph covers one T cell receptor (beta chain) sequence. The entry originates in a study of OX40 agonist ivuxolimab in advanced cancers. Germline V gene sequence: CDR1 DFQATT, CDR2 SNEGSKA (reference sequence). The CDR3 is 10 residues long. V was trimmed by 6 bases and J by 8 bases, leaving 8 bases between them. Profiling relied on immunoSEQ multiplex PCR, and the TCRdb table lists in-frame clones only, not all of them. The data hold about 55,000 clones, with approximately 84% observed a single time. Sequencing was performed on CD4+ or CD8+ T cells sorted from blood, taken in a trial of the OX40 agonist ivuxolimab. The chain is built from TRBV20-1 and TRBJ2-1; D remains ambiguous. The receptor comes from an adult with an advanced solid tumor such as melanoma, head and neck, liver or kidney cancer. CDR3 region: CSAQPYEQFF. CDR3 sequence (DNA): TGCAGTGCCCAGCCATATGAGCAGTTCTTC.